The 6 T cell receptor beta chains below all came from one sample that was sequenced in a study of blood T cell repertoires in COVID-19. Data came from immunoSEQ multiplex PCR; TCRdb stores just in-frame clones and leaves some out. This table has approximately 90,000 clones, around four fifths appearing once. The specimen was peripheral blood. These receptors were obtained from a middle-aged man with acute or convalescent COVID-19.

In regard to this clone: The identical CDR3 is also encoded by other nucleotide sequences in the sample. The CDR3 nucleotides read TGTGCCAGCTCACCAGGGGGAGGGGGTACTGAAGCTTTCTTT. This sequence encodes CASSPGGGGTEAFF. The rearrangement links TRBV18 to TRBJ1-1, with D maybe TRBD1 (6 bases). There are 14 residues in the CDR3. CDR1 and CDR2 (germline): KGHSH, LQKENI. Trimming left V 2 bases short and J 5 bases short, with 12 bases between. Variable domain in full (rest from reference TRBV18 and TRBJ1-1): NAGVMQNPRHLVRRRGQEARLRCSPMKGHSHVYWYRQLPEEGLKFMVYLQKENIIDESGMPKERFSAEFPKEGPSILRIQQVVRGDSAAYFCASSPGGGGTEAFFGQGTRLTVV.

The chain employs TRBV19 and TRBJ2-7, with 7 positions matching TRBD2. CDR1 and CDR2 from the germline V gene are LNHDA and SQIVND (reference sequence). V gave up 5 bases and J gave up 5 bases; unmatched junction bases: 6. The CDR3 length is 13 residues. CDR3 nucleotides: TGTGCCAGTAGTCCACTACGGGGGGACGAGCAGTACTTC. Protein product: CASSPLRGDEQYF.

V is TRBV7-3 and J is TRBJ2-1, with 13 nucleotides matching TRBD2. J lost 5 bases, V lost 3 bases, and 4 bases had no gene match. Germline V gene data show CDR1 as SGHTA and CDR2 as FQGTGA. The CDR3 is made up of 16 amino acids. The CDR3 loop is CASSFELAGGNNEQFF. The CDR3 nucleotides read TGTGCCAGCAGCTTCGAACTAGCGGGAGGGAACAATGAGCAGTTCTTC.

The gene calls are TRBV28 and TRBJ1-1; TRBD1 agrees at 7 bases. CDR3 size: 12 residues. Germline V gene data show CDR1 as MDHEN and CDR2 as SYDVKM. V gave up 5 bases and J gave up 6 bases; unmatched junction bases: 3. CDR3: CASSSRGAEAFF. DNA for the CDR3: TGTGCCAGCAGTAGCAGGGGGGCTGAAGCTTTCTTT.

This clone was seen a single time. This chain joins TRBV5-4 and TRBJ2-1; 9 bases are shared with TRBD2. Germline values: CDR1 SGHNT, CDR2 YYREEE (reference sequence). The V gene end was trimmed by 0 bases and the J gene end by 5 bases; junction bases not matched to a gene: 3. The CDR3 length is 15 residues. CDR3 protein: CASSLDPSGDNEQFF. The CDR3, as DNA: TGTGCCAGCAGCTTGGACCCTAGCGGGGACAATGAGCAGTTCTTC.

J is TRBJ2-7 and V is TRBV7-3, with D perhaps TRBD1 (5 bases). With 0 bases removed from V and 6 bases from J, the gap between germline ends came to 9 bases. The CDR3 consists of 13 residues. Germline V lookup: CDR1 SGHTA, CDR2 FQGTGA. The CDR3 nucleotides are TGTGCCAGCAGCTTAACCCAGGGTGGCGAGCAGTACTTC. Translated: CASSLTQGGEQYF.